This T cell receptor beta chain comes out of a study of cytomegalovirus exposure and HLA in healthy donors. PCR amplification relied on 60 Vbeta primers (plus 13 Jbeta primers). Generated by immunoSEQ multiplex PCR, the TCRdb table keeps only in-frame clones and is missing some. The sample yields about 220,000 clones, more than 75% seen once. The germline CDR1 and CDR2 sequences are SGHTA and FQGNSA. The CDR3 is 13 residues long. Trimming at V came to 5 bases and at J to 5 bases, leaving 3 bases not matched to a gene. Each of the donors was a healthy bone marrow donor. The V call is TRBV7-2, the J call TRBJ2-3; the match to TRBD2 covers 8 bases. Source material: PBMCs. This receptor was taken from a woman aged 40 to 55 in good health and CMV-seropositive. The CDR3 reads CASSPRGVDTQYF. CDR3 bases: TGTGCCAGCAGCCCGCGGGGGGTAGATACGCAGTATTTT.